This TCR beta chain appears in the sequencing data of a study of blood T cell repertoires in COVID-19 (TCRdb year 2020). Study-level background: The collaborator samples originated in the United States, Italy and Spain and spanned the acute and convalescent phases of COVID-19. The material from the prospective study consisted of cDNA or gDNA derived from T cells, B-cell-depleted T cells, or PBMCs. Deeply sampled blood TCRbeta repertoires from subjects exposed to, actively infected with, or recovered from COVID-19 were included in the dataset. The repertoires were released in a freely available public database intended as a resource for research on the immune response to SARS-CoV-2. Samples were obtained from the ongoing ImmuneRACE study (first 160 participants) and from 1,254 subjects provided by 6 global collaborators. The sample metadata nearly always contained a de-identified subject ID, COVID-19 status, age in years and sex. Where HLA class I and class II types were available, the types were taken from metadata supplied by the sample provider, not from assay-based typing. Overall study outcomes, separate from this receptor: Clinical and demographic metadata were provided uncurated, with the amount varying by source and participant.

A remark on this clone: No cognate antigen has been identified for it. There are no base qualities to consult, and no much larger clone falls within one base.

The immunoSEQ Assay, a bias-controlled multiplex PCR, was used to amplify TCRbeta CDR3 regions from genomic DNA. As for the original processing: Nucleated cell counts per sample were estimated from amplification of reference gene primers within the assay. To quantify the absolute abundance of each unique TCRbeta CDR3 rearrangement, sequence reads were collapsed and filtered. For each sample, productive Simpson clonality was calculated as the square root of Simpson's diversity index over productive rearrangements. Held by TCRdb, this immuneACCESS table contains in-frame sequences only and omits some clones. Under half of the omission traces to an unresolved V gene where checked; the cause of the rest is unknown. That table is the source of V, J and clone size, and D and trimming were worked out from the DNA. The sample contains under 250,000 clones, 92% of them found a single time. The ten most abundant clones make up around 0.84% of the sample.

At one collaborating source in Seattle, patients were enrolled during active infection and were followed longitudinally through the course of disease. Whole blood was collected in K2EDTA tubes by collaborating institutions according to the institutions' own protocols. For TCRbeta analysis, collaborators shipped samples as frozen whole blood, isolated PBMCs, or DNA extracted from either of those sample types. The sequenced sample consisted of peripheral blood. The source of this sequence is a man aged 55 to 70 with COVID-19, enrolled during active disease.

The CDR3 in this case is CASRYNSGGYTF. The DNA sequence is as follows: TGTGCCAGCAGATACAACTCGGGAGGCTACACCTTC. Recombination connected TRBV28 to TRBJ1-2; too little of a D gene remains to name it. From the germline V gene, CDR1 is MDHEN and CDR2 is SYDVKM. CDR3 length: 12 amino acids, cysteine to phenylalanine. Of the read, only the CDR3 DNA is kept; its 36 bases are in frame from base 1. At the junction V is shortened by 6 bases and J by 8 bases, with 13 bases in between.